This TCR beta chain is drawn from a study of blood T cell repertoires in COVID-19 (dated by TCRdb to 2019 to 2021). General notes on the study: Collaborator samples came from the United States, Italy and Spain and covered acute and convalescent phases of COVID-19. The sample metadata nearly always contained a de-identified subject ID, COVID-19 status, age in years and sex. HLA class I and class II types, where available, came from metadata supplied by the sample provider rather than from assay-based typing. The repertoires were released in a freely available public database meant as a resource for research on the immune response to SARS-CoV-2. The prospective study material was composed of cDNA or gDNA derived from T cells, B-cell-depleted T cells, or PBMCs. The dataset comprised deeply sampled blood TCRbeta repertoires from subjects exposed to, actively infected with, or recovered from COVID-19. The samples were drawn from the first 160 participants of the ongoing ImmuneRACE study and from roughly 1,300 subjects provided by 6 global collaborators. Study-wide findings and limitations: The quantity of clinical and demographic metadata differed by source and by participant and was supplied without curation.

The immunoSEQ Assay, a bias-controlled multiplex PCR, was used to amplify TCRbeta CDR3 regions from genomic DNA. Per the original workflow: Within the assay, amplification of reference gene primers was used to estimate how many nucleated cells each sample contained. To quantify the absolute abundance of each unique TCRbeta CDR3 rearrangement, sequence reads were collapsed and filtered. For each sample, productive Simpson clonality was calculated as the square root of Simpson's diversity index over productive rearrangements. The table comes from immuneACCESS by way of TCRdb, which keeps in-frame sequences with V and J called. Part of the clones is missing from these tables; in studies checked, under half for an unresolved V gene and the rest for unknown reasons. D and trimming come from the DNA, and the V and J calls and clone size come from that table. This sample has around 140,000 clones in its table, and roughly 90% of those were observed once. Of the sample, roughly a sixth falls within the top ten clones.

This clone was observed once. The antigen this receptor binds is unknown. Base qualities are missing; no much larger clone stands one base away. Its CDR3 holds 16 amino acids, cysteine through phenylalanine. The DNA shown is the 48-base CDR3, in frame from base 1. V is cut back by 3 bases and J by 8 bases, with 11 bases in the junction unmatched. CDR1 and CDR2, looked up from the germline V gene, are KGHDR and SFDVKD. Each collaborating institution followed its own protocols to collect whole blood in K2EDTA tubes. Collaborator samples were shipped for TCRbeta analysis as frozen whole blood, isolated PBMCs, or DNA extracted from either sample type.

This TCR derives from a man aged 50 or older with active or convalescent COVID-19. The chain uses TRBV24-1 and TRBJ2-1; TRBD1 matches 8 bases in the middle. The specimen was peripheral blood. The encoded CDR3 is CATSDPTGASIDEQFF. DNA sequence: TGTGCCACCAGTGATCCGACAGGGGCCTCCATCGATGAGCAGTTCTTC.